A single T cell receptor beta chain is shown here with its context. The sample comes from a study of T cells after yellow fever vaccination. Germline lookup yields CDR1 MNHEY and CDR2 SVGAGI. This CDR3 spans 14 amino acids. Trimming took off 7 bases at V and 1 base at J, with 10 bases between the two ends. TCRdb recomputed calls from the 5' RACE reads with MiXCR, one row per CDR3 protein. The sample includes under 55,000 distinct CDR3 sequences, approximately 6.3% seen only once; the top ten take approximately 16%. The receptor was derived from a man between 25 and 39 years old who received the YFV17D yellow fever vaccine. The chain carries TRBV6-5 and TRBJ2-2, with D perhaps matching TRBD1 (6 bases). The specimen comprised CD8+ T cells not binding an NS4B(214-222) dextramer, sorted from PBMCs, sampled 45 days after the yellow fever booster vaccination. Here the CDR3 reads CASNFRGNTGELFF. The CDR3 DNA follows: TGTGCCAGCAATTTCAGGGGGAACACCGGGGAGCTGTTTTTT.